Below, one T cell receptor beta chain is given with its context. No antigen is known for it. The data originate from a study of PD-1 blockade in classical Hodgkin lymphoma. Background on the study: Intravenous delivery of nivolumab at 3 mg/kg to patients occurred every 2 weeks. Study outcomes and limitations: Newly diagnosed patients reportedly trailed healthy donors in baseline TCR diversity.

Produced via immunoSEQ multiplex PCR; TCRdb's table is partial and in-frame only. Counted here are 95,000 to 100,000 clones, 75% to 90% occurring once; the ten biggest clones make up around 6.6%. Exposure to brentuximab vedotin varied, and each patient had relapsed following autologous stem cell transplantation. Trimming at V came to 5 bases and at J to 4 bases, leaving 19 bases not matched to a gene. Germline-derived CDR1 and CDR2 are SGHTA and FQGTGA. This CDR3 is 19 amino acids long. The source of this sequence is a human donor with classical Hodgkin lymphoma. The chain links TRBV7-3 to TRBJ2-3, with 9 bases identical to TRBD2. This specimen was peripheral blood mononuclear cells (PBMCs), taken before the second cycle of nivolumab. The chain's CDR3 is CASSPLGGGAGGRADTQYF. CDR3 nucleotides: TGTGCCAGCAGCCCATTGGGCGGGGGGGCCGGAGGGCGGGCAGATACGCAGTATTTT.